A selection of T cell receptor beta chains follows, all from one sample in a study of shared T cell receptors in the human thymus. Using immunoSEQ multiplex PCR, the repertoire was profiled, and TCRdb retains in-frame clones only, with some absent. The sample lists approximately 730,000 clones; approximately 83% were seen once. These data were also reused for a study on human thymus T cells.

Sequencing was done on a sample of thymocytes. These receptors were obtained from a girl younger than two with a congenital heart defect. The CDR3 runs from the conserved cysteine through the conserved F or W. D genes are given only for firm matches. Size is omitted from some rows. Given values are once, few, many or a class for expanded clones.

D gene	CDR3 length	V gene	J gene	clone size	CDR3 protein	CDR3 DNA
NA	13	TRBV6-5	TRBJ1-2	once	CASSPGTQSGYTF	TGTGCCAGCAGCCCCGGGACACAATCTGGCTACACCTTC
NA	13	TRBV6-1	TRBJ2-3	NA	CASSEVRDNTQYF	TGTGCCAGCAGTGAAGTACGGGATAATACGCAGTATTTT
NA	13	TRBV19	TRBJ2-7	NA	CASSIGVLSQQYF	TGTGCCAGTAGTATAGGAGTATTGAGCCAGCAGTACTTC
NA	15	TRBV2	TRBJ1-5	NA	CASSEVGGGNQPQHF	TGTGCCAGCAGTGAGGTGGGGGGGGGCAATCAGCCCCAGCATTTT
NA	14	TRBV10-3	TRBJ2-5	NA	CAISGDFPAETQYF	TGTGCCATCAGCGGAGATTTCCCGGCGGAGACCCAGTACTTC
NA	14	TRBV4-1	TRBJ1-2	NA	CASSVLRARYGYTF	TGCGCCAGCAGCGTACTCAGGGCTCGCTATGGCTACACCTTC
NA	14	TRBV5-4	TRBJ1-1	once	CASSLGTSNTEAFF	TGTGCCAGCAGCTTGGGGACATCGAACACTGAAGCTTTCTTT
NA	14	TRBV10-3	TRBJ1-1	NA	CAIRWGGPNTEAFF	TGTGCCATCAGGTGGGGCGGACCGAACACTGAAGCTTTCTTT
TRBD1	18	TRBV11-2	TRBJ1-6	once	CASQGGQGARKYNSPLHF	TGTGCCAGCCAGGGGGGCCAGGGGGCCCGAAAGTATAATTCACCCCTCCACTTT
NA	15	TRBV6-5	TRBJ2-3	NA	CASSYSLGAADTQYF	TGTGCCAGCAGTTACTCTTTGGGGGCCGCAGATACGCAGTATTTT
TRBD1	20	TRBV6-1	TRBJ1-6	NA	CASSASTGEPNRAYNSPLHF	TGTGCCAGCAGTGCCTCGACAGGGGAGCCCAACCGGGCCTATAATTCCCCCCTCCACTTT